Below are 28 T cell receptor beta chains sequenced from a single sample in a study of cytomegalovirus exposure and HLA in healthy donors. PCR employed 60 Vbeta and 13 Jbeta primers. Libraries were prepared by immunoSEQ multiplex PCR; TCRdb keeps only in-frame clonotypes and omits some of them. The data contain around 100,000 clones, 60% to 80% of them singletons. Sequencing input: PBMCs. The receptor set was obtained from a woman younger than 30 in good health and CMV-seropositive.

This clone was detected only once. The chain joins TRBV7-8 to TRBJ1-1, with unresolved D. This CDR3 is built from 15 residues. Germline V gene sequence: CDR1 SGHVS, CDR2 FQNEAQ. Trimming left V 3 bases short and J 4 bases short, with 15 bases between. CDR3 in amino acids: CASSFQTGGRTEAFF. The CDR3, as DNA: TGTGCCAGCAGCTTTCAGACCGGCGGCCGCACTGAAGCTTTCTTT.

This chain links TRBV19 with TRBJ2-5, with a weak D call TRBD2 (6 bases). Trimming shortened V by 6 bases and J by 5 bases, and 13 bases separated the two germline ends. Germline V gene lookup returns CDR1 LNHDA and CDR2 SQIVND (reference sequence). There are 13 residues in the CDR3. The CDR3 region is CASSGGDRETQYF. The CDR3 DNA is TGTGCCAGTAGCGGGGGAGACCGGGAGACCCAGTACTTC.

This clone was recorded once. The chain links TRBV7-3 to TRBJ2-7, with TRBD1 matching 9 bases. The CDR3 loop spans 15 amino acids. Germline V CDR1 and CDR2: SGHTA, FQGTGA. V trimming: 2 bases; J trimming: 3 bases; junction bases outside the gene matches: 5. The CDR3 nucleotides are TGTGCCAGCAGCTTACAACCGGGACAGGGCTACGAGCAGTACTTC. Its translation is CASSLQPGQGYEQYF. The variable domain in full, completed from reference TRBV7-3 and TRBJ2-7, reads GAGVSQTPSNKVTEKGKYVELRCDPISGHTALYWYRQSLGQGPEFLIYFQGTGAADDSGLPNDRFFAVRPEGSVSTLKIQRTERGDSAVYLCASSLQPGQGYEQYFGPGTRLTVT.

This chain joins TRBV5-6 and TRBJ2-2; 8 nucleotides line up with TRBD2. CDR1 is SGHDT and CDR2 is YYEEEE in the germline V gene. The CDR3 is made up of 14 amino acids. Germline trimming cut 2 bases from V and 5 bases from J; bases unmatched to any gene: 2. CDR3 DNA: TGTGCCAGCAGCTTCCCTAGCGGGACCGGGGAGCTGTTTTTT. It codes for CASSFPSGTGELFF.

This clone was observed once. The CDR3 DNA sequence: TGTGCCAGCAGTTGGGGGGGGAGAGATGAAAAACTGTTTTTT. Its protein is CASSWGGRDEKLFF. V gene TRBV7-6 combines with J gene TRBJ1-4, with a tentative D call TRBD1 (5 bases). This CDR3 has 14 residues. Deletions cut 6 bases from V and 6 bases from J, with 14 bases between. CDR1 SGHVS and CDR2 FNYEAQ come from the germline V gene.

This chain links TRBV30 with TRBJ2-3; D gene unclear. The CDR3 is made up of 11 amino acids. CDR1 is GTSNPN, CDR2 SVGIG, per germline (reference sequence). Trimming stripped 1 base from V and 6 bases from J, with 5 bases between. DNA for the CDR3: TGTGCCTGGAGTGCTAAGGATACGCAGTATTTT. This gives the protein CAWSAKDTQYF.

This clone has more than one count but fewer than ten. The V gene is TRBV5-4, the J gene TRBJ2-7; TRBD2 matches 8 bases. Germline V CDR1 and CDR2: SGHNT, YYREEE (reference sequence). Unmatched junction bases numbered 7, after V lost 0 bases and J lost 5 bases. This CDR3 spans 15 amino acids. The CDR3, as DNA: TGTGCCAGCAGCTTGGCCAATAGCGGGAACGACGAGCAGTACTTC. Translation gives CASSLANSGNDEQYF.

The chain links TRBV4-3 to TRBJ1-5; tentative D call: TRBD1 (5 bases). The CDR3 spans 15 residues. The germline V gene encodes CDR1 LGHNA and CDR2 YSLEER. V was trimmed by 0 bases and J by 6 bases, leaving 12 bases between them. The CDR3 DNA is TGCGCCAGCAGCCAAGAGTCTGGCGGGGGTCAGCCCCAGCATTTT. Protein product: CASSQESGGGQPQHF.

The V gene is TRBV29-1, the J gene TRBJ1-2; D gene ambiguous. The CDR3 covers 11 residues. The germline CDR1 and CDR2 sequences are SQVTM and ANQGSEA. Between the trimmed V and J ends, which lost 1 base and 13 bases, there was a span of 13 bases. The CDR3 sequence: CSVEGSGATTF. The CDR3 coding sequence is TGCAGCGTTGAAGGCTCGGGAGCTACCACCTTC.

This clone was found a few times. The chain employs TRBV9 and TRBJ1-1, with TRBD1 matching 9 bases. Trimming cost V 2 bases and J 4 bases; bases outside gene matches: 6. The CDR3 runs 15 residues. Germline values: CDR1 SGDLS, CDR2 YYNGEE. The CDR3 sequence is CASSVGRTGVTEAFF. The CDR3 nucleotides read TGTGCCAGCAGCGTTGGGAGGACAGGGGTCACTGAAGCTTTCTTT.

The CDR3 here is CAISEIRTGGYEQYF. The CDR3 nucleotides read TGTGCCATCAGTGAAATAAGGACGGGGGGTTACGAGCAGTACTTC. The chain is built from TRBV10-3 and TRBJ2-7, with TRBD2 matching over 7 bases. Trimming took 3 bases from V and 4 from J; bases not matched to a gene: 9. The CDR3 contains 15 residues. CDR1 and CDR2 from the germline V gene are ENHRY and SYGVKD.

The J gene is TRBJ1-1, the V gene TRBV10-3; 10 bases agree with TRBD1. The CDR3 sequence is 14 residues long. V lost 5 bases and J lost 5; bases outside the gene matches: 5. Germline loops: CDR1 ENHRY, CDR2 SYGVKD. CDR3 DNA sequence: TGTGCCATCAGTATGGACAGGGGGGGGACTGAAGCTTTCTTT. It translates to CAISMDRGGTEAFF.

The gene calls are TRBV7-3 and TRBJ2-7, with D maybe TRBD1 (7 bases). V was cut by 2 bases and J by 2 bases, with 13 bases left in between. Germline values: CDR1 SGHTA, CDR2 FQGTGA. CDR3 length: 15 residues. The CDR3 sequence: CASSLYRGGTYEQYF. The CDR3 DNA reads TGTGCCAGCAGCTTATACAGGGGAGGAACCTACGAGCAGTACTTC.

The chain links TRBV13 to TRBJ2-3, with TRBD2 matching over 13 bases. Germline-derived CDR1 and CDR2 are PRHDT and FYEKMQ (reference sequence). The trim removed 6 bases at V and 7 bases at J, leaving 10 bases unmatched. CDR3 size: 16 residues. CDR3 amino acids: CASSPRTSGSLYTQYF. CDR3 DNA sequence: TGTGCCAGCAGTCCTCGGACTAGCGGGAGTTTATATACGCAGTATTTT.

In regard to this clone: At one boundary the junction diverges from the germline segment, which might be a read error. This chain connects TRBV7-9 to TRBJ2-1; 14 bases align to TRBD2. CDR3 length: 14 amino acids. CDR1 and CDR2 (germline): SEHNR, FQNEAQ (reference sequence). CDR3: CSSSVGLAGDEQFF. CDR3 coding DNA: TGTTCCAGCAGCGTGGGACTAGCGGGAGACGAGCAGTTCTTC.

V usage is TRBV4-1 and J usage is TRBJ1-2, with 11 nucleotides matching TRBD1. V lost 3 bases, J lost 1 base, and 1 base stayed unmatched. Per germline, CDR1 MGHRA and CDR2 YSYEKL. This CDR3 has 15 residues. In DNA, the CDR3 is TGCGCCAGCAGCCAGGACAGGGGGCTTAACTATGGCTACACCTTC. Amino acid sequence: CASSQDRGLNYGYTF.

This chain joins TRBV6-4 and TRBJ1-5, with 10 bases aligning to TRBD1. The CDR3 covers 15 residues. The germline CDR1 and CDR2 sequences are MRHNA and SNTAGT. The V gene end was trimmed by 6 bases and the J gene end by 5 bases; junction bases not matched to a gene: 7. CDR3 DNA: TGTGCCAGCAGACACGGGACAGGGGATGATCAGCCCCAGCATTTT. Protein: CASRHGTGDDQPQHF.

J is TRBJ1-5 and V is TRBV7-9; 7 nucleotides agree with TRBD1. V lost 3 bases, J lost 7 bases, and 3 bases stayed unmatched. This CDR3 spans 13 amino acids. Looked up from germline, CDR1 is SEHNR and CDR2 is FQNEAQ (reference sequence). The CDR3 DNA sequence: TGTGCCAGCAGCTTCGACAGGGCCCAGCCCCAGCATTTT. Its protein product is CASSFDRAQPQHF.

Regarding this clone: One end of the junction varies from germline; a read error may be responsible. The chain joins TRBV7-9 to TRBJ1-1; D gene unclear. Germline V lookup: CDR1 SEHNR, CDR2 FQNEAQ (reference sequence). The CDR3 consists of 16 residues. The CDR3 DNA follows: TGTGCCAGCAGCTTAGACGGGTTGGGAGTGAACGCTGAAGCTTTCTTT. This sequence encodes CASSLDGLGVNAEAFF.

The chain joins TRBV10-3 to TRBJ2-1; tentatively, D is TRBD2 (6 bases). The CDR3 spans 13 residues. CDR1 ENHRY and CDR2 SYGVKD come from the germline V gene. V was cut by 4 bases and J by 6 bases, with 10 bases left in between. Here the CDR3 DNA reads TGTGCCATCAGTGGGAACGGGGGCAATGAGCAGTTCTTC. The encoded protein is CAISGNGGNEQFF.

The chain couples TRBV5-1 to TRBJ2-7; the match to TRBD2 covers 11 bases. This CDR3 region has 15 residues. Trimming at V came to 0 bases and at J to 6 bases, leaving 5 bases not matched to a gene. Germline loops: CDR1 SGHRS, CDR2 YFSETQ. The CDR3 DNA sequence: TGCGCCAGCAGCTTGGTTGGGACTAGCGGAGGCGAGCAGTACTTC. Residues: CASSLVGTSGGEQYF.

In DNA, the CDR3 is TGTGCCAGCTCACCACGTGAACTTGCGGGCCAGGAGACCCAGTACTTC. Its protein is CASSPRELAGQETQYF. The chain is built from TRBV18 and TRBJ2-5; D is perhaps TRBD2 (5 bases). This CDR3 has 16 amino acids. From germline, CDR1 is KGHSH and CDR2 LQKENI. With 1 base removed from V and 5 bases from J, the gap between germline ends came to 17 bases.

The CDR3 loop reads CASSASLQETQYF. CDR3 sequence (DNA): TGTGCCAGCAGCGCGTCACTGCAAGAGACCCAGTACTTC. The rearrangement uses TRBV7-9 and TRBJ2-5; D is uncertain. Germline V gene lookup returns CDR1 SEHNR and CDR2 FQNEAQ (reference sequence). This CDR3 comprises 13 residues. Trimming removed 5 bases at V and 2 bases at J, with 9 bases between.

The rearrangement joins TRBV9 to TRBJ2-5; TRBD2 aligns across 7 bases. The CDR3 loop spans 14 amino acids. V lost 0 bases and J lost 2; bases outside the gene matches: 1. Germline CDR1 and CDR2: SGDLS and YYNGEE. CDR3 nucleotide sequence: TGTGCCAGCAGCGTAGGAGCGGGACAAGAGACCCAGTACTTC. It codes for CASSVGAGQETQYF.

The chain recombines TRBV7-7 with TRBJ2-2; maybe TRBD2 (6 bases). There are 16 residues in the CDR3. Germline V lookup: CDR1 SSHAT, CDR2 FNYEAQ (reference sequence). CDR3 DNA sequence: TGTGCTAGCCGTCCCCTGGGGGGTCTGAACACCGGGGAGCTGTTTTTT. This codes for CASRPLGGLNTGELFF.

The chain carries TRBV2 and TRBJ1-1; no firm D call. Trimming took off 8 bases at V and 3 bases at J, with 16 bases between the two ends. In germline, CDR1 is SNHLY, CDR2 FYNNEI. This CDR3 has 14 residues. The CDR3 sequence: CASGETAGDTEAFF. As DNA, the CDR3 is TGTGCCAGCGGGGAGACTGCCGGGGACACTGAAGCTTTCTTT.

The CDR3 region is CASSISGEGFEQYF. CDR3 coding DNA: TGTGCCAGTAGTATCTCGGGGGAGGGCTTCGAGCAGTACTTC. The rearrangement joins TRBV19 to TRBJ2-7; 7 positions match TRBD2. Looked up from germline, CDR1 is LNHDA and CDR2 is SQIVND (reference sequence). The ends lost 3 bases at V and 6 bases at J; junction bases unmatched: 8. The CDR3 runs 14 residues.

V gene TRBV7-9 combines with J gene TRBJ2-7; 7 bases are a match to TRBD1. V shed 5 bases, J shed 5 bases, and the junction held 15 bases outside the gene matches. The germline V gene encodes CDR1 SEHNR and CDR2 FQNEAQ (reference sequence). The CDR3 is 16 residues long. CDR3 residues: CASSPTAGGLFDEQYF. The DNA of the CDR3 is TGTGCCAGCAGCCCGACGGCAGGGGGTCTCTTCGACGAGCAGTACTTC.